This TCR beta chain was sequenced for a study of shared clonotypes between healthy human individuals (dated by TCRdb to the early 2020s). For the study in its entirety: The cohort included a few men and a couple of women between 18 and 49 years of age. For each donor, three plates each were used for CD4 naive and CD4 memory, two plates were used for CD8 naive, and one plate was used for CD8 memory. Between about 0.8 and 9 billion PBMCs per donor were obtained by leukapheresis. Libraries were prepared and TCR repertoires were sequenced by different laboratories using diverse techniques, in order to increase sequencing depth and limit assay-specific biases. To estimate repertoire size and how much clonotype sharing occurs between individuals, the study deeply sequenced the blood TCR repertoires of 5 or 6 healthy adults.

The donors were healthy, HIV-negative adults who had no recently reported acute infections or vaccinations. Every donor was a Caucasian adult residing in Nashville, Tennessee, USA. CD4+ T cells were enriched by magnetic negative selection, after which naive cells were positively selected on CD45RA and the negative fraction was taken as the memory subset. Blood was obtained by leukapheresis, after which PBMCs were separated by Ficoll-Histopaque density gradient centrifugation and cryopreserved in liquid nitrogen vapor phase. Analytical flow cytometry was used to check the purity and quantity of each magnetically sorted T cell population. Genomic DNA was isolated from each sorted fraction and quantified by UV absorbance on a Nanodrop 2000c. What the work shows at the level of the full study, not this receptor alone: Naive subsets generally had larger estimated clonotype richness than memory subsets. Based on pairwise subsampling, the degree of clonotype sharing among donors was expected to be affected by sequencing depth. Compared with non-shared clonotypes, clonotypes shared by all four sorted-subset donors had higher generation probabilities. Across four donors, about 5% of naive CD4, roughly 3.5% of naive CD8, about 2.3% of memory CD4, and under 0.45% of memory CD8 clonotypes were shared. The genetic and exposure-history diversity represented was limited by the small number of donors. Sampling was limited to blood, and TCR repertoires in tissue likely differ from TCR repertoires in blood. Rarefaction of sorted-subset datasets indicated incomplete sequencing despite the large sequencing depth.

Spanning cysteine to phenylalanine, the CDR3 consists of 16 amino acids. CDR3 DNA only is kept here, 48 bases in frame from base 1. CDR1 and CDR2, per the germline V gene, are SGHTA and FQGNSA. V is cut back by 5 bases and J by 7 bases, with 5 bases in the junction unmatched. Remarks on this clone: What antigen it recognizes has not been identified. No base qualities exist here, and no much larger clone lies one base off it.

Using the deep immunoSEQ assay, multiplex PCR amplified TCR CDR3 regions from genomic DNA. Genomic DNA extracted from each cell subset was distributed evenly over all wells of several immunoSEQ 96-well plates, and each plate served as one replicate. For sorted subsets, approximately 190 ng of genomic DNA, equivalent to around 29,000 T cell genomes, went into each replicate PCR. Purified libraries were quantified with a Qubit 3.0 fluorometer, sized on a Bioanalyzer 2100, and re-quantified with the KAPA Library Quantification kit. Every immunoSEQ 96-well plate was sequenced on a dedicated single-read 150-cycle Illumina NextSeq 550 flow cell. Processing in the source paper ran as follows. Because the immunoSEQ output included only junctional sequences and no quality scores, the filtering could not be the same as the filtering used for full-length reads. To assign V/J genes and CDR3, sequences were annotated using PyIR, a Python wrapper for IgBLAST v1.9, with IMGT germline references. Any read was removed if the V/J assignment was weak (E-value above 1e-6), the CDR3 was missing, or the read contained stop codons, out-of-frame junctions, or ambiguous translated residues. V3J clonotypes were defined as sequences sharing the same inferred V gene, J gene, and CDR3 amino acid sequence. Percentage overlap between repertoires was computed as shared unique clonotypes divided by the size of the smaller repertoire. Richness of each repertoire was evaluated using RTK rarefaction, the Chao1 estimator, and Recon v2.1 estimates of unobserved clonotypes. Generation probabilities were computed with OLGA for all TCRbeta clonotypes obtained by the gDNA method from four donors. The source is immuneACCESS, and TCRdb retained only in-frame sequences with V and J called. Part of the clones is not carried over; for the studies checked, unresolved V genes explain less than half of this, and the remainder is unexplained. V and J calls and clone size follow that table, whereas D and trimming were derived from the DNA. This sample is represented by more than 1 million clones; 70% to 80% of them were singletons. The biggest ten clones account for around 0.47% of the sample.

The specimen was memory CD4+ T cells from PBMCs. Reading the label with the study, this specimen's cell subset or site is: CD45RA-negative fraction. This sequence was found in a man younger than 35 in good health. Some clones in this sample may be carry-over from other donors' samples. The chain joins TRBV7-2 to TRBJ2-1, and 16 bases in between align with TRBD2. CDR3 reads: CASSRQGLAGGNEQFF. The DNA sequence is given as TGTGCCAGCAGCCGACAGGGACTAGCGGGAGGGAATGAGCAGTTCTTC.